These T cell receptor beta chains were read from a single sample in a study of T cell responses to AZD1222 COVID-19 vaccine. The method was immunoSEQ multiplex PCR; TCRdb's version includes in-frame clones alone and lacks a portion of them. Among about 100,000 clones listed, around nine tenths were seen once. Source: peripheral blood, taken on day 0 of AZD1222 vaccination. These receptors originate from an adult in good health. Each CDR3 is given with its conserved first and last residue. D genes are given only for firm matches. Only part of the rows carry a size: once, few, many, or a class if the clone is expanded.

d_call j_call clone_size v_call cdr3_nt cdr3_aa
. TRBJ1-6 . TRBV24-1 TGTGCCACCAATCAAAACAGAGTCCCTTGGAATTCACCCCTCCACTTT CATNQNRVPWNSPLHF
. TRBJ1-2 . TRBV9 TGTGCCAGCAGTGGGGGAACAGACGGTTTAAGCTACACCTTC CASSGGTDGLSYTF
. TRBJ1-4 . TRBV7-9 TGTGCCAGCAGCTTCATACAGGGAGGAATTGAAAAACTGTTTTTT CASSFIQGGIEKLFF
. TRBJ1-6 once TRBV28 TGTGCCAGCAGTTTCGGGACGATCAATTCACCCCTCCACTTT CASSFGTINSPLHF
TRBD1 TRBJ1-1 once TRBV6-6 TGTGCCAGCAGTCATGCCAGGGGGCCCCTAAGGAACACTGAAGCTTTCTTT CASSHARGPLRNTEAFF
. TRBJ1-1 once TRBV2 TGTGCCAGCAGTGAAGCAGGGATGAGCACTGAAGCTTTCTTT CASSEAGMSTEAFF
TRBD1 TRBJ2-6 . TRBV19 TGTGCCAGTAGCCAAGGCAGGGGGCTGGCCGGGGCCAACGTCCTGACTTTC CASSQGRGLAGANVLTF
TRBD2 TRBJ2-7 once TRBV6-2/TRBV6-3 TGTGCCAGCAGACCTAGCGGGAGCTACGAGCAGTACTTC CASRPSGSYEQYF
. TRBJ2-7 . TRBV10-3 TGTGCCATCAGGAACAGCTACGAGCAGTACTTC CAIRNSYEQYF
. TRBJ1-5 . TRBV6-2/TRBV6-3 TGTGCCAGCACCCCGCGTAGCAATCAGCCCCAGCATTTT CASTPRSNQPQHF
TRBD2 TRBJ2-1 . TRBV4-1 TGCGCCAGCAGCCACCGCCCAGCGGGATGGGGTCGGGATGAGCAGTTCTTC CASSHRPAGWGRDEQFF
. TRBJ1-1 . TRBV5-1 TGCGCCAGCAGCTTGGAACGTGGCATGAACACTGAAGCTTTCTTT CASSLERGMNTEAFF
TRBD2 TRBJ2-4 . TRBV27 TGTGCCAGCAGTCCGCCCCCTCTAGCGGGAGTTGTCAAAAACATTCAGTACTTC CASSPPPLAGVVKNIQYF
. TRBJ2-7 . TRBV29-1 TGCAGCGTCGGGACCCTGGAAGGCTACGAGCAGTACTTC CSVGTLEGYEQYF
TRBD1 TRBJ1-1 . TRBV25-1 TGTGCCAGCAGACAGGGGTCACGCACTGAAGCTTTCTTT CASRQGSRTEAFF
. TRBJ1-4 once TRBV6-6 TGTGCCAGCAGCATGGGGGCGGCAGGTCAGGGGTTGGCAACTAATGAAAAACTGTTTTTT CASSMGAAGQGLATNEKLFF
TRBD2 TRBJ2-5 . TRBV5-1 TGCGCCAGCAGCCAAGGACTAGTGCTGGAGACCCAGTACTTC CASSQGLVLETQYF
TRBD2 TRBJ2-1 . TRBV19 TGTGCCAGTAGCCCTAGCGGGAGCTCCTACAATGAGCAGTTCTTC CASSPSGSSYNEQFF
TRBD1 TRBJ2-3 . TRBV27 TGTGCCAGCAGTTTCCGGGACAGCCTCATCGGAGGAGATACGCAGTATTTT CASSFRDSLIGGDTQYF
TRBD1 TRBJ1-6 few TRBV6-6 TGTGCCAGCAGTCGCCCGCGGCTCAAAGCGGGACAGAGGAATTCACCCCTCCACTTT CASSRPRLKAGQRNSPLHF
. TRBJ2-2 once TRBV5-1 TGCGCCAGCAGCTTGCCCGGGGAGCTGTTTTTT CASSLPGELFF
. TRBJ1-2 . TRBV9 TGTGCCAGCAGCGTAGGGACGGGAGGCTACACCTTC CASSVGTGGYTF
TRBD2 TRBJ2-3 . TRBV7-2 TGTGCCAGCAGCTCTCTAGCGGGAGTAAGAACAGATACGCAGTATTTT CASSSLAGVRTDTQYF
TRBD1 TRBJ1-1 . TRBV5-1 TGCGCCAGCAGCTTGGGATCCGGGACAGGGTATACTGAAGCTTTCTTT CASSLGSGTGYTEAFF
TRBD2 TRBJ2-1 . TRBV7-3 TGTGCCAGCAGCTTTTGGGCGGGAGGGCCGGATGAGCAGTTCTTC CASSFWAGGPDEQFF
TRBD2 TRBJ2-3 . TRBV6-4 TGTGCCAGCAGTGACTTTAGCGGGGGGGGCACAGATACGCAGTATTTT CASSDFSGGGTDTQYF
. TRBJ2-4 . TRBV19 TGTGCCAGTAGTATGTATCTAGCAGTAGCCAAAAACATTCAGTACTTC CASSMYLAVAKNIQYF
. TRBJ1-1 . TRBV5-1 TGCGCCAGCAGCTTCGGCGAGAACACTGAAGCTTTCTTT CASSFGENTEAFF
. TRBJ2-1 . TRBV5-1 TGCGCCAGCAGCTTCGACTTAAACAATGAGCAGTTCTTC CASSFDLNNEQFF
. TRBJ1-2 . TRBV5-6 TGTGCCAGCAGCTTGGGTCAAGGGGATAACCTCTATGGCTACACCTTC CASSLGQGDNLYGYTF
TRBD2 TRBJ2-2 . TRBV24-1 TGTGCCACCAGTGATTTGCCGGGACTAAACACCGGGGAGCTGTTTTTT CATSDLPGLNTGELFF
. TRBJ1-2 . TRBV19 TGTGCCAGTAGTACCCTGACAGGTTCAAACTATGGCTACACCTTC CASSTLTGSNYGYTF
. TRBJ2-1 . TRBV3-1/TRBV3-2 TGTGCCAGCAGCCAAGTTAGGCCTTCATGGGGGGATGAGCAGTTCTTC CASSQVRPSWGDEQFF